The 4 T cell receptor beta chains below all came from one sample that was sequenced in a study of cytomegalovirus exposure and HLA in healthy donors. Profiled with immunoSEQ multiplex PCR; TCRdb holds only in-frame clones, not every one. The sample records about 160,000 clones, under 90% being singletons. The sequencing input was PBMCs. These receptors originate from a woman aged 18-29 years in good health and CMV-seropositive.

This clone is a singleton in its sample. The rearrangement joins TRBV6-5 to TRBJ1-5, with 11 bases that match TRBD1. V gave up 4 bases and J gave up 4 bases; unmatched junction bases: 3. CDR1 and CDR2 (germline): MNHEY, SVGAGI. The CDR3 has 15 residues. The CDR3 coding sequence is TGTGCCAGCAGTTGGGACAGGGGGGGAAATCAGCCCCAGCATTTT. This sequence encodes CASSWDRGGNQPQHF.

This chain links TRBV6-1 with TRBJ2-5; D possibly corresponds to TRBD2 (6 bases). Germline V gene sequence: CDR1 MNHNS, CDR2 SASEGT. The germline V and J ends were trimmed by 4 bases and 1 base, with 16 bases remaining between them. This CDR3 has 16 residues. CDR3 nucleotides: TGTGCCAGCAGTGGCCCTCCTACTAGCCGCCAAGAGACCCAGTACTTC. This encodes CASSGPPTSRQETQYF.

The CDR3 DNA reads as TGTGCCAGCAGCCTTAGACAGGCGAACACCGGGGAGCTGTTTTTT. Amino acid sequence: CASSLRQANTGELFF. The chain employs TRBV5-4 and TRBJ2-2, with D perhaps matching TRBD1 (6 bases). The CDR3 length is 15 residues. V lost 4 bases and J 0 bases, leaving 10 bases between the germline ends. Per the germline V gene, CDR1 is SGHNT and CDR2 is YYREEE (reference sequence).

The chain has TRBV7-9 and TRBJ2-3; TRBD2 is a possible D gene (6 bases). The germline V and J ends were trimmed by 6 bases and 1 base, with 11 bases remaining between them. Germline V gene sequence: CDR1 SEHNR, CDR2 FQNEAQ (reference sequence). This CDR3 region has 14 residues. CDR3 region: CASRGQRGTDTQYF. Here the CDR3 DNA reads TGTGCCAGCAGGGGCCAGCGGGGCACAGATACGCAGTATTTT.